This passage covers 23 T cell receptor beta chains from one sample sequenced in a study of shared clonotypes between healthy human individuals. Measured with immunoSEQ multiplex PCR; TCRdb has only the in-frame clones, and not every one. Among more than 450,000 clones listed, approximately 79% were seen once. The sample comprised PBMCs. The receptors stem from a woman between 40 and 55 years old in good health. Some clones in this sample may be carry-over from other donors' samples.

The rearrangement uses TRBV9 and TRBJ1-4, with D tentatively TRBD1 (6 bases). The ends were cut back, 4 bases at V and 8 bases at J, with 15 bases in the middle. This CDR3 comprises 14 residues. The germline CDR1 and CDR2 sequences are SGDLS and YYNGEE. The CDR3 protein is CASSPGGGREKLFF. DNA of the CDR3: TGTGCCAGCAGCCCAGGCGGGGGCCGAGAAAAACTGTTTTTT.

This chain joins TRBV19 and TRBJ2-7, with 8 bases that match TRBD1. Germline-derived CDR1 and CDR2 are LNHDA and SQIVND (reference sequence). Unmatched junction bases numbered 0, after V lost 3 bases and J lost 2 bases. The CDR3 has 13 residues. CDR3 DNA: TGTGCCAGTAGTATCAGGGGGCCCTACGAGCAGTACTTC. Its protein is CASSIRGPYEQYF. Variable domain in full (rest from reference TRBV19 and TRBJ2-7): DGGITQSPKYLFRKEGQNVTLSCEQNLNHDAMYWYRQDPGQGLRLIYYSQIVNDFQKGDIAEGYSVSREKKESFPLTVTSAQKNPTAFYLCASSIRGPYEQYFGPGTRLTVT.

The chain is built from TRBV19 and TRBJ2-7; 8 nucleotides align to TRBD2. CDR3 length: 16 residues. The V gene end was trimmed by 4 bases and the J gene end by 2 bases; junction bases not matched to a gene: 10. CDR1 LNHDA and CDR2 SQIVND come from the germline V gene (reference sequence). In DNA form, the CDR3 reads TGTGCCAGTAGTAACTCTCCGGCGGGAGGAGCCTACGAGCAGTACTTC. As protein: CASSNSPAGGAYEQYF.

V usage is TRBV4-2 and J usage is TRBJ2-1; the match to TRBD2 covers 7 bases. V lost 2 bases, J lost 3 bases, and 7 bases stayed unmatched. The CDR3 contains 16 residues. Germline V CDR1 and CDR2: LGHNA, YNFKEQ. The CDR3 region has the DNA TGTGCCAGCAGCCAATCCAGCGGGACGTTCTACAATGAGCAGTTCTTC. Protein sequence: CASSQSSGTFYNEQFF.

CDR3 coding DNA: TGCGCCAGCAGCTTGGATGGAGGGCGGGCCGATACGCAGTATTTT. Amino acid sequence: CASSLDGGRADTQYF. The rearrangement links TRBV5-1 to TRBJ2-3; the D gene is possibly TRBD2 (6 bases). Germline lookup yields CDR1 SGHRS and CDR2 YFSETQ. The CDR3 runs to 15 residues. The V end was cut by 0 bases, the J end by 6 bases, with 14 bases between.

This clone was counted only a few times. V is TRBV30 and J is TRBJ1-2; TRBD1 is a possible D gene (6 bases). The CDR3 is 12 amino acids. Trimming shortened V by 8 bases and J by 4 bases, and 14 bases separated the two germline ends. From germline, CDR1 is GTSNPN and CDR2 SVGIG (reference sequence). The CDR3 DNA is TGTGCCCAAGAGGGGGGATCCTATGGCTACACCTTC. Translated: CAQEGGSYGYTF. Together with reference TRBV30 and TRBJ1-2, the CDR3 gives the full variable domain: SQTIHQWPATLVQPVGSPLSLECTVEGTSNPNLYWYRQAAGRGLQLLFYSVGIGQISSEVPQNLSASRPQDRQFILSSKKLLLSDSGFYLCAQEGGSYGYTFGSGTRLTVV.

This chain links TRBV28 with TRBJ1-5, with 9 bases lining up with TRBD1. The CDR3 runs to 14 residues. V gave up 5 bases and J gave up 6 bases; unmatched junction bases: 5. Germline CDR1 and CDR2: MDHEN and SYDVKM. CDR3 coding DNA: TGTGCCAGCAGTGCACAGGGGGCGGGTCAGCCCCAGCATTTT. As protein: CASSAQGAGQPQHF.

The chain has TRBV19 and TRBJ1-5; no reliable D call. The germline gives CDR1 LNHDA, CDR2 SQIVND (reference sequence). Deletions cut 7 bases from V and 4 bases from J, with 11 bases between. The CDR3 has 13 amino acids. CDR3 sequence reads: CASTGLRNQPQHF. DNA of the CDR3: TGTGCCAGTACCGGACTGAGAAATCAGCCCCAGCATTTT.

The rearrangement joins TRBV5-4 to TRBJ2-1, with TRBD2 identical over 9 bases. CDR1 is SGHNT and CDR2 is YYREEE in the germline V gene (reference sequence). The CDR3 consists of 15 residues. Trimming cost V 3 bases and J 6 bases; bases outside gene matches: 7. The CDR3 DNA reads TGTGCCAGCAGCTCTAGCGGGAACAGGGGCAATGAGCAGTTCTTC. This gives the protein CASSSSGNRGNEQFF.

The CDR3 region has the DNA TGTGCCAGCAGTTTTACTAGCGGGAGCGGCACCGGGGAGCTGTTTTTT. This translates into CASSFTSGSGTGELFF. The chain combines TRBV27 with TRBJ2-2; 11 nucleotides agree with TRBD2. The CDR3 is made up of 16 amino acids. V lost 3 bases to trimming and J lost 4 bases; unmatched junction nucleotides: 4. Germline V gene lookup returns CDR1 MNHEY and CDR2 SMNVEV (reference sequence).

The V gene is TRBV14, the J gene TRBJ2-5; D remains unclear. V lost 1 base and J lost 2, with 14 bases in between. Germline assignment: CDR1 SGHDN and CDR2 FVKESK. This CDR3 has 16 residues. In DNA, the CDR3 is TGTGCCAGCAGCCAAGGGGGTAGTCACCCACAAGAGACCCAGTACTTC. Its protein is CASSQGGSHPQETQYF.

V gene TRBV7-3 combines with J gene TRBJ2-7; 11 bases are shared with TRBD2. The CDR3 runs to 17 residues. The germline V gene encodes CDR1 SGHTA and CDR2 FQGTGA. With 2 bases clipped from V and 4 bases from J, the junction kept 10 bases outside the gene matches. The CDR3 sequence: CASSLGGLAVVLYEQYF. As DNA, the CDR3 is TGTGCCAGCAGCTTAGGGGGACTAGCGGTAGTTTTATACGAGCAGTACTTC.

The V gene is TRBV7-2, the J gene TRBJ2-1; 10 nucleotides align to TRBD2. The germline gives CDR1 SGHTA, CDR2 FQGNSA. V was clipped by 4 bases and J by 9 bases; unmatched bases: 9. The CDR3 runs to 15 residues. The CDR3 sequence: CASSSGTSVVGEQFF. DNA for the CDR3: TGTGCCAGCAGCTCGGGGACTAGCGTGGTCGGTGAGCAGTTCTTC. The variable domain in full, completed from reference TRBV7-2 and TRBJ2-1, reads GAGVSQSPSNKVTEKGKDVELRCDPISGHTALYWYRQSLGQGLEFLIYFQGNSAPDKSGLPSDRFSAERTGGSVSTLTIQRTQQEDSAVYLCASSSGTSVVGEQFFGPGTRLTVL.

The chain combines TRBV7-2 with TRBJ2-7; D is unclear. The V end was cut by 3 bases, the J end by 2 bases, with 14 bases between. The CDR3 loop spans 15 amino acids. Per the germline V gene, CDR1 is SGHTA and CDR2 is FQGNSA. The CDR3 loop reads CASSLLHGTTYEQYF. DNA of the CDR3: TGTGCCAGCAGCTTGTTGCACGGCACCACCTACGAGCAGTACTTC.

The chain recombines TRBV5-6 with TRBJ1-4, with D unclear. V was shortened by 2 bases and J by 8 bases, with 13 bases between the two germline ends. The germline V gene has CDR1 SGHDT and CDR2 YYEEEE. The CDR3 has 14 residues. The CDR3 is CASSLGQVEEKLFF. DNA of the CDR3: TGTGCCAGCAGCTTAGGGCAGGTGGAGGAAAAACTGTTTTTT.

V and J are TRBV27 and TRBJ2-1, with 14 positions matching TRBD2. This CDR3 has 17 residues. The junction had 10 bases not matched to a gene; V was cut back by 5 bases and J by 7 bases. CDR1 is MNHEY, CDR2 SMNVEV, per germline (reference sequence). The CDR3 nucleotides read TGTGCCAGCAGTCTTCGACTAGCGGGAGGGGCGCGTAATGAGCAGTTCTTC. This encodes CASSLRLAGGARNEQFF.

This chain links TRBV30 with TRBJ2-7; D perhaps matches TRBD2 (7 bases). Germline V CDR1 and CDR2: GTSNPN, SVGIG (reference sequence). V dropped 3 bases and J dropped 2 bases, with 14 bases sitting between them. This CDR3 region has 14 residues. CDR3 sequence reads: CAWRGQGLAYEQYF. As DNA, the CDR3 is TGTGCCTGGAGGGGACAAGGACTAGCCTACGAGCAGTACTTC.

The chain uses TRBV7-6 and TRBJ2-2; D assignment may be TRBD1 or TRBD2 (5 bases each). The CDR3 consists of 16 residues. V lost 1 base and J 1 base, leaving 10 bases between the germline ends. Germline CDR1 reads SGHVS; CDR2 reads FNYEAQ. The chain's CDR3 is CASSLVRAGNTGELFF. The CDR3 bases are TGTGCCAGCAGCTTAGTCAGGGCGGGGAACACCGGGGAGCTGTTTTTT.

This clone was detected only a few times. This chain joins TRBV27 and TRBJ1-5; maybe TRBD1 (5 bases). This CDR3 comprises 17 residues. CDR1 is MNHEY and CDR2 is SMNVEV in the germline V gene (reference sequence). Trimming pared 7 bases from V and 3 bases from J, leaving 22 bases between. CDR3 loop: CASTLLLLPGPNQPQHF. The CDR3 DNA reads TGTGCCAGCACCCTCCTGCTCCTCCCAGGGCCCAATCAGCCCCAGCATTTT.

The chain couples TRBV2 to TRBJ1-1; D remains unclear. V was shortened by 6 bases and J by 2 bases, with 16 bases between the two germline ends. The CDR3 is 15 residues long. CDR1 is SNHLY, CDR2 FYNNEI, per germline. CDR3 coding DNA: TGTGCCAGCAGCCCCACCACCGGACGTAACACTGAAGCTTTCTTT. It encodes CASSPTTGRNTEAFF.

V gene TRBV7-2 combines with J gene TRBJ2-3; 8 bases are a match to TRBD2. The CDR3 has 17 residues. CDR1 SGHTA and CDR2 FQGNSA come from the germline V gene. The trim removed 5 bases at V and 4 bases at J, leaving 14 bases unmatched. The CDR3 DNA reads TGTGCCAGCAGCCATCTCTACGGGAGGGCACCCCCAGATACGCAGTATTTT. Its translation: CASSHLYGRAPPDTQYF.

The rearrangement joins TRBV21-1 to TRBJ1-2. TRBV21-1 is classified as a pseudogene. This CDR3 is 14 amino acids long. CDR3 sequence: CASRLGKANYGYTF. The CDR3 nucleotides are TGTGCCAGCCGTCTAGGGAAAGCTAACTATGGCTACACCTTC.

Of note for this clone: Different DNA sequences within this sample yield the same CDR3. V usage is TRBV28 and J usage is TRBJ1-1; 9 nucleotides line up with TRBD1. CDR3 length equals 14 residues. CDR1 MDHEN and CDR2 SYDVKM come from the germline V gene. The V gene end was trimmed by 5 bases and the J gene end by 4 bases; junction bases not matched to a gene: 5. The CDR3 spells CASSAQTGGTEAFF. CDR3 nucleotide sequence: TGTGCCAGCAGTGCACAGACAGGGGGCACTGAAGCTTTCTTT.